Below are 25 T cell receptor beta chains sequenced from a single sample in a study of blood T cells in healthy people across ages. Primers used in a second PCR of about 6 to 11 cycles were a sample-barcoded 5' primer and a J-beta primer mix. TCRdb reprocessed the 5' RACE reads with MiXCR, giving one entry per CDR3 protein. Among around 1,900,000 distinct CDR3 sequences, roughly two fifths were seen once, and the ten largest hold around 23%. The sample was blood. These receptors were collected from a human donor in good health.

This sequence joins TRBV28 and TRBJ2-7; 7 bases match TRBD2. The CDR3 has 15 amino acids. V lost 6 bases, J lost 2 bases, and 10 bases stayed unmatched. CDR1 and CDR2 from the germline V gene are MDHEN and SYDVKM. The chain's CDR3 is CASSPSTSVAYEQYF. DNA for the CDR3: TGTGCCAGCAGCCCTTCCACTAGCGTAGCCTACGAGCAGTACTTC. The whole variable domain, remainder taken from reference TRBV28 and TRBJ2-7, is DVKVTQSSRYLVKRTGEKVFLECVQDMDHENMFWYRQDPGLGLRLIYFSYDVKMKEKGDIPEGYSVSREKKERFSLILESASTNQTSMYLCASSPSTSVAYEQYFGPGTRLTVT.

DNA for the CDR3: TGCAGTGCTAGAGATCAGAGGTCTAGCACAGATACGCAGTATTTT. Protein sequence: CSARDQRSSTDTQYF. The V gene is TRBV20-1, the J gene TRBJ2-3, with unresolved D. There are 15 residues in the CDR3. V lost 0 bases to trimming and J lost 0 bases, with 10 bases between them. Per germline, CDR1 DFQATT and CDR2 SNEGSKA (reference sequence).

The J gene is TRBJ1-1, the V gene TRBV12-3 or TRBV12-4; D not resolved. CDR3 length: 13 residues. Deletions cut 4 bases from V and 3 bases from J, with 9 bases between. The CDR3 DNA reads TGTGCCAGCAGTTCGACACTTCACACTGAAGCTTTCTTT. It codes for CASSSTLHTEAFF.

Remarks on this clonotype: Its ends do not fully match the called genes, so a read error is possible. The genes are TRBV10-3 and TRBJ1-1; D call uncertain. CDR1 is ENHRY, CDR2 SYGVKD, per germline. This CDR3 comprises 16 residues. The CDR3 loop is CTISDSGEAVWTEAFF. CDR3 bases: TGTACCATCAGTGATAGCGGTGAGGCAGTTTGGACTGAAGCTTTCTTT.

This clonotype was counted ten times or more. The V call is TRBV6-2 or TRBV6-3, the J call TRBJ2-7; D call uncertain. In germline, CDR1 is MNHEY, CDR2 SVGEGT. This CDR3 comprises 14 residues. V dropped 0 bases and J dropped 0 bases, with 6 bases sitting between them. CDR3 in DNA: TGTGCCAGCAGTTACTCGACAAACTCCTACGAGCAGTACTTC. Its protein is CASSYSTNSYEQYF.

This chain links TRBV7-6 with TRBJ1-1; 10 nucleotides agree with TRBD1. Germline CDR1 SGHVS, CDR2 FNYEAQ. Trimming took 3 bases from V and 4 from J; bases not matched to a gene: 5. The CDR3 is 15 residues long. The CDR3 DNA is TGTGCCAGCAGCTTTGCGACAGGGGGCAGCACTGAAGCTTTCTTT. The encoded protein is CASSFATGGSTEAFF.

V and J are TRBV12-3 or TRBV12-4 and TRBJ1-5; TRBD1 aligns across 9 bases. CDR3 length: 15 amino acids. The V gene end was trimmed by 6 bases and the J gene end by 5 bases; junction bases not matched to a gene: 8. CDR3: CASRTGTGFYQPQHF. In DNA, the CDR3 is TGTGCCAGCAGAACCGGGACAGGGTTCTATCAGCCCCAGCATTTT.

In its sample, this clonotype was seen many times. CDR3 sequence (DNA): TGTGCCACTTCGGGGTATCAAGAGACCCAGTACTTC. It specifies CATSGYQETQYF. This chain links TRBV2 with TRBJ2-5; TRBD2 might be the D (5 bases). The V gene lost 10 bases and the J gene lost 2 bases, with 11 bases spanning the gap. The germline V gene has CDR1 SNHLY and CDR2 FYNNEI. The CDR3 contains 12 residues.

The rearrangement links TRBV6-5 to TRBJ2-4; tentatively, D is TRBD1 (5 bases). The CDR3 extends over 14 amino acids. The V end lost 6 bases, the J end lost 3 bases, and 12 bases lay between the germline ends. The germline V gene encodes CDR1 MNHEY and CDR2 SVGAGI. CDR3 coding DNA: TGTGCCAGCAGCACCTGGGGCAGCAAAAACATTCAGTACTTC. Translation gives CASSTWGSKNIQYF.

This clonotype was counted ten times or more. The CDR3 nucleotides read TGCAGCGTTCCCCGGGACAACTCCTACGAGCAGTACTTC. It codes for CSVPRDNSYEQYF. The rearrangement uses TRBV29-1 and TRBJ2-7; D perhaps matches TRBD1 (6 bases). Germline V gene sequence: CDR1 SQVTM, CDR2 ANQGSEA. This CDR3 has 13 amino acids. Trimming shortened V by 5 bases and J by 0 bases, and 11 bases separated the two germline ends.

This sequence joins TRBV20-1 and TRBJ1-6, with TRBD1 matching 9 bases. This CDR3 has 16 amino acids. Germline CDR1 is DFQATT and CDR2 is SNEGSKA (reference sequence). Trimming at V came to 3 bases and at J to 2 bases, leaving 5 bases not matched to a gene. In nucleotides, the CDR3 is TGCAGTGCTAGGGACAGGGGACGGGCCTATAATTCACCCCTCCACTTT. Protein: CSARDRGRAYNSPLHF.

This clonotype was seen more than once but under ten times. The chain has TRBV24-1 and TRBJ2-1; a weak D match, TRBD1 (5 bases). Germline CDR1 is KGHDR and CDR2 is SFDVKD. Trimming pared 4 bases from V and 5 bases from J, leaving 17 bases between. The CDR3 runs 16 residues. In nucleotides, the CDR3 is TGTGCCACCAGTGACCCATCACCGGACACGCACAATGAGCAGTTCTTC. Its translation: CATSDPSPDTHNEQFF.

The rearrangement links TRBV7-3 to TRBJ2-3, with 8 bases matching TRBD2. This CDR3 comprises 12 residues. The V and J ends lost 5 bases and 11 bases, in that order; junction bases with no gene match: 6. The germline V gene encodes CDR1 SGHTA and CDR2 FQGTGA. Here the CDR3 DNA reads TGTGCCAGCAGCGCCTCGGGGGGGGTGCAGTATTTT. It is translated as CASSASGGVQYF.

This clonotype has ten or more counts. The CDR3 DNA follows: TGTGCCAGCAGCGTCAATCTGGCGGGTGAGCAGTTCTTC. This translates into CASSVNLAGEQFF. The gene calls are TRBV6-8 and TRBJ2-1; a possible D gene is TRBD2 (5 bases). The CDR3 is made up of 13 amino acids. The germline V gene has CDR1 MNHGY and CDR2 SAAAGT. Trimming shortened V by 6 bases and J by 9 bases, and 15 bases separated the two germline ends.

This clonotype was counted between two and nine times. The J gene is TRBJ2-5, the V gene TRBV2, with D perhaps assigned TRBD1 or TRBD2 (5 bases each). Trimming shortened V by 2 bases and J by 9 bases, and 10 bases separated the two germline ends. The length of the CDR3 is 12 residues. The germline V gene encodes CDR1 SNHLY and CDR2 FYNNEI. The CDR3 sequence is CASSEQRDAQYF. The DNA for the CDR3 is TGTGCCAGCAGTGAACAACGGGACGCCCAGTACTTC. Full variable domain (remainder filled in from reference TRBV2 and TRBJ2-5): EPEVTQTPSHQVTQMGQEVILRCVPISNHLYFYWYRQILGQKVEFLVSFYNNEISEKSEIFDDQFSVERPDGSNFTLKIRSTKLEDSAMYFCASSEQRDAQYFGPGTRLLVL.

The J gene is TRBJ1-2, the V gene TRBV6-5; 9 bases are shared with TRBD1. The CDR3 runs 15 residues. Germline V gene data show CDR1 as MNHEY and CDR2 as SVGAGI. The ends lost 6 bases at V and 8 bases at J; junction bases unmatched: 13. The CDR3 sequence: CASSRTAGTGSGYTF. CDR3 nucleotides: TGTGCCAGCAGCCGAACCGCCGGGACAGGGAGCGGCTACACCTTC.

This clonotype was found a few times. The J gene is TRBJ2-3, the V gene TRBV5-1; weak D call: TRBD2 (6 bases). The V gene lost 4 bases and the J gene lost 0 bases, with 21 bases spanning the gap. Germline V CDR1 and CDR2: SGHRS, YFSETQ. The CDR3 has 18 residues. The CDR3 region is CASSRAGLAFSSTDTQYF. The CDR3 DNA reads TGCGCCAGCAGCCGGGCGGGGCTAGCGTTTTCTAGCACAGATACGCAGTATTTT.

V usage is TRBV7-2 and J usage is TRBJ2-5; 8 nucleotides align to TRBD2. The germline V gene encodes CDR1 SGHTA and CDR2 FQGNSA. The trim removed 7 bases at V and 5 bases at J, leaving 12 bases unmatched. CDR3 length: 15 amino acids. DNA of the CDR3: TGTGCCAGCAAGTCCCGAGGTCTAGCGGGCGAGACCCAGTACTTC. It translates to CASKSRGLAGETQYF.

V is TRBV11-2 and J is TRBJ1-2; 9 positions match TRBD1. The CDR3 runs to 15 residues. With V trimmed by 4 bases and J by 5 bases, 8 bases remained unmatched. Germline V lookup: CDR1 SGHAT, CDR2 FQNNGV. Here the CDR3 DNA reads TGTGCCAGCAGCTACGGGACAGGGACCCGTTATGGCTACACCTTC. Translation gives CASSYGTGTRYGYTF.

This clonotype showed up just a few times. The chain links TRBV7-2 to TRBJ1-4; D is unresolved. V was shortened by 1 base and J by 3 bases, with 3 bases between the two germline ends. The germline V gene has CDR1 SGHTA and CDR2 FQGNSA. The CDR3 extends over 13 amino acids. CDR3 in amino acids: CASSLVSNEKLFF. The CDR3 DNA follows: TGTGCCAGCAGCTTAGTATCTAATGAAAAACTGTTTTTT.

The chain recombines TRBV20-1 with TRBJ2-1; 10 bases line up with TRBD1. V gave up 2 bases and J gave up 7 bases; unmatched junction bases: 17. The germline CDR1 and CDR2 sequences are DFQATT and SNEGSKA (reference sequence). The length of the CDR3 is 18 residues. CDR3 amino acids: CSARLLLTGTGDLNEQFF. CDR3 nucleotide sequence: TGCAGTGCTAGATTGCTTTTGACCGGGACAGGGGATTTAAATGAGCAGTTCTTC.

The chain is built from TRBV28 and TRBJ1-6; D is possibly TRBD1 (5 bases). V was clipped by 7 bases and J by 0 bases, with 19 bases between them. Germline V gene sequence: CDR1 MDHEN, CDR2 SYDVKM. The CDR3 runs 18 residues. Here the CDR3 reads CASTGRDLIGSYNSPLHF. The DNA for the CDR3 is TGTGCCAGCACCGGTAGGGACTTAATCGGCTCCTATAATTCACCCCTCCACTTT.

Only a few counts were recorded for this clonotype. This chain uses TRBV7-8 with TRBJ1-1; tentatively, D is TRBD1 (6 bases). This CDR3 contains 22 residues. Between the trimmed V and J ends, which lost 3 bases and 0 bases, there was a span of 32 bases. Germline loops: CDR1 SGHVS, CDR2 FQNEAQ. In DNA form, the CDR3 reads TGTGCCAGCAGCTTTTTCCTACTACCACCAGGGGTATCGGTCAGAATGAACACTGAAGCTTTCTTT. Its protein is CASSFFLLPPGVSVRMNTEAFF.

The V and J genes are TRBV7-2 and TRBJ2-7, with 8 bases fitting TRBD2. The CDR3 covers 15 residues. Germline-derived CDR1 and CDR2 are SGHTA and FQGNSA. J lost 2 bases, V lost 3 bases, and 6 bases had no gene match. CDR3: CASSLQPGLAYEQYF. DNA for the CDR3: TGTGCCAGCAGCTTGCAGCCGGGACTAGCCTACGAGCAGTACTTC.

This clonotype was found a few times. This chain joins TRBV12-3 or TRBV12-4 and TRBJ2-7, with D uncertain. V was clipped by 3 bases and J by 3 bases, with 6 bases between them. The length of the CDR3 is 12 residues. As DNA, the CDR3 is TGTGCCAGCAGTTTTATGATCTACGAGCAGTACTTC. Protein: CASSFMIYEQYF.